What follows are 2 T cell receptor beta chains derived from one specimen sequenced in a study of blood T cell repertoires in COVID-19. TCRdb's table, derived via immunoSEQ multiplex PCR, lists solely in-frame clones and lacks some. The sample shows over 120,000 clones, nearly 80% of them seen only once. The sequenced sample consisted of PBMCs or T cells enriched from blood (not recorded which). The origin of the receptors is a woman aged 45-65 years who had recovered from COVID-19.

The rearrangement links TRBV6-6 to TRBJ2-1; 11 nucleotides agree with TRBD1. V dropped 6 bases and J dropped 6; count of bases not matched to a gene: 10. The CDR3 has 16 amino acids. The germline V gene encodes CDR1 MNHNY and CDR2 SVGAGI (reference sequence). In nucleotides, the CDR3 is TGTGCCAGCAGCCGTGGACAGGGGGCGACTCGCAATGAGCAGTTCTTC. It translates to CASSRGQGATRNEQFF.

The chain joins TRBV24-1 to TRBJ2-1, with D unclear. The V and J ends lost 10 bases and 0 bases respectively, with 6 bases between them. Germline CDR1 is KGHDR and CDR2 is SFDVKD. This CDR3 spans 12 amino acids. The CDR3 DNA follows: TGTGCCACTTCGGGCTCCTACAATGAGCAGTTCTTC. Its protein product is CATSGSYNEQFF.